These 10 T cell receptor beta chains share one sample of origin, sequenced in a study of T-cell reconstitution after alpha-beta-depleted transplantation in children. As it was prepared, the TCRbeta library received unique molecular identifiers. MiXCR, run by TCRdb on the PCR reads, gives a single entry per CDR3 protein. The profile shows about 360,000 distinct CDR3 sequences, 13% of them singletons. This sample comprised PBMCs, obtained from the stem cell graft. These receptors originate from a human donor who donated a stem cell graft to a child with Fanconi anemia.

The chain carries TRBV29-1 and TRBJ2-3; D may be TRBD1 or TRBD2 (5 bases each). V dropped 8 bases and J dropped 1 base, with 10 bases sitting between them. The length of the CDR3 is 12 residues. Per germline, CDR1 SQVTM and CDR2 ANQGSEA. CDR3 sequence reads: CSSGTGTDTQYF. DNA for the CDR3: TGCAGCAGTGGGACGGGCACAGATACGCAGTATTTT.

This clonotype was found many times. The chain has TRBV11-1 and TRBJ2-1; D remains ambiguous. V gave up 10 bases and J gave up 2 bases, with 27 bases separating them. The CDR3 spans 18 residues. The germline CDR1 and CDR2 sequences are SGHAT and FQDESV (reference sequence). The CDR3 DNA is TGTGCCATCCCCCACGGATCGGAAGGGCTCTCTCCCTACAATGAGCAGTTCTTC. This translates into CAIPHGSEGLSPYNEQFF.

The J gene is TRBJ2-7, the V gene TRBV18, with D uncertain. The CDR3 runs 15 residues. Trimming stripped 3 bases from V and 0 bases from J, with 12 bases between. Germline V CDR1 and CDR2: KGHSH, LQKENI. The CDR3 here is CASSPDRESSYEQYF. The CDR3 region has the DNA TGTGCCAGCTCACCCGACCGAGAAAGCTCCTACGAGCAGTACTTC.

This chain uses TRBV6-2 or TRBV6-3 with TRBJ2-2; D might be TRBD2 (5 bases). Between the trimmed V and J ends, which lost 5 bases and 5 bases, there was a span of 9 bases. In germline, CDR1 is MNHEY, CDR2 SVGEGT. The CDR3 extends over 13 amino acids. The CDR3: CASSVPGTGELFF. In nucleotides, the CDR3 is TGTGCCAGCAGTGTCCCGGGGACCGGGGAGCTGTTTTTT.

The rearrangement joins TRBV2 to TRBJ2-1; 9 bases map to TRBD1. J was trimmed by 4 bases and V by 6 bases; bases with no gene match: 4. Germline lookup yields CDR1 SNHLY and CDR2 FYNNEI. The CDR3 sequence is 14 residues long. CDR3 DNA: TGTGCCAGCAGGCCCGGGACAGGGTACAATGAGCAGTTCTTC. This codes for CASRPGTGYNEQFF.

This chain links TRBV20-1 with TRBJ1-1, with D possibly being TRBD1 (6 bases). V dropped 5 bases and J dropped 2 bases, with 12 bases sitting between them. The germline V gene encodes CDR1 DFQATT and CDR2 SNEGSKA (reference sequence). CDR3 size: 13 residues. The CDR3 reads CSAVPDRNTEAFF. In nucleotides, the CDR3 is TGCAGTGCTGTACCGGACAGAAACACTGAAGCTTTCTTT.

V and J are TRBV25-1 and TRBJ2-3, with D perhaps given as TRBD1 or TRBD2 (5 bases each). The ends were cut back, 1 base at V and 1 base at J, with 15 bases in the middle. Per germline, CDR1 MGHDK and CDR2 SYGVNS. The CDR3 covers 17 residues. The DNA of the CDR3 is TGTGCCAGCAGTGAATCCCCAGGGATCGGGGGCACAGATACGCAGTATTTT. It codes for CASSESPGIGGTDTQYF.

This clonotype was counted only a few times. The CDR3 coding sequence is TGCGCCAGCAGCTACATCACAGGGTACACTGAAGCTTTCTTT. It translates to CASSYITGYTEAFF. The chain links TRBV5-1 to TRBJ1-1; D might be TRBD1 (6 bases). V lost 3 bases and J lost 3, with 12 bases in between. CDR3 length: 14 amino acids. CDR1 and CDR2 from the germline V gene are SGHRS and YFSETQ. The entire variable domain, with the rest obtained from reference TRBV5-1 and TRBJ1-1, is as follows: KAGVTQTPRYLIKTRGQQVTLSCSPISGHRSVSWYQQTPGQGLQFLFEYFSETQRNKGNFPGRFSGRQFSNSRSEMNVSTLELGDSALYLCASSYITGYTEAFFGQGTRLTVV.

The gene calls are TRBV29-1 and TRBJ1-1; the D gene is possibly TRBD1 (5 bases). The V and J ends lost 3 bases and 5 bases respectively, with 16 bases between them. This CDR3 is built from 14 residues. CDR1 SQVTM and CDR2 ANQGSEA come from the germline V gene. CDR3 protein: CSVEAGRATTEAFF. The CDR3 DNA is TGCAGCGTTGAGGCGGGGCGAGCGACAACTGAAGCTTTCTTT.

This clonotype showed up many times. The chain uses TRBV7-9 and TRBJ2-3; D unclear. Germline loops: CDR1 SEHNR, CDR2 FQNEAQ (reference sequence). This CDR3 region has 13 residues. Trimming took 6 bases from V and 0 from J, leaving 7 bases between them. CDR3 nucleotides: TGTGCCAGCAGTTTACTGAGCACAGATACGCAGTATTTT. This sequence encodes CASSLLSTDTQYF.